This T cell receptor (beta chain) was observed in a study of cytomegalovirus exposure and HLA in healthy donors. For the study at large: Among about 179 million T cells, an earlier analysis found around 100 million unique TCR beta sequences.

Nominally healthy donors were sampled, though unrecorded immune exposures were likely. Use of 60 Vbeta and 13 Jbeta primers characterized the PCR. The data were produced by immunoSEQ multiplex PCR, yet TCRdb's version contains in-frame clones alone and is incomplete. Among about 120,000 clones listed, approximately 76% were seen once. The sample holds a few counts of this clone. The germline CDR1 and CDR2 sequences are SEHNR and FQNEAQ (reference sequence). The V and J ends lost 5 bases and 5 bases, in that order; junction bases with no gene match: 13. The CDR3 length is 16 residues. Sequencing was performed on PBMCs. The TCR was taken from a man aged 50-60 years in good health and CMV-seropositive. V and J are TRBV7-9 and TRBJ2-5; 8 positions match TRBD1. CDR3 nucleotides: TGTGCCAGCAGCCAAGGAGGGGGACAGGCGGTGGAGACCCAGTACTTC. Protein product: CASSQGGGQAVETQYF.